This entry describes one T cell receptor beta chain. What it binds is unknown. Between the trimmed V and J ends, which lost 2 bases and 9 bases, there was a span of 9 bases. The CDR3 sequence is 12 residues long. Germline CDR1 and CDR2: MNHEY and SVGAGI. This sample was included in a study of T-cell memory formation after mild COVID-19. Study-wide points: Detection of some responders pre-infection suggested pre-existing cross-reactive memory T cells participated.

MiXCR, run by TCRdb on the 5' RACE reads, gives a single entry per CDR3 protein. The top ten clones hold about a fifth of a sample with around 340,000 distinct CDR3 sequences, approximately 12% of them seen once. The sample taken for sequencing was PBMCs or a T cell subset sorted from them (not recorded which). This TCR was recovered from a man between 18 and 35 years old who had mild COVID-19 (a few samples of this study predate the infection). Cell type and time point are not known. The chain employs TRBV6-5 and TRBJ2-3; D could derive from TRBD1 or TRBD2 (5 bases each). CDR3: CASSYEGRTQYF. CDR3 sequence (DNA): TGTGCCAGCAGTTACGAGGGACGGACGCAGTATTTT.